Presented here are 26 T cell receptor beta chains from one specimen sequenced in a study of blood T cell repertoires in COVID-19. Generated by immunoSEQ multiplex PCR, the TCRdb table keeps only in-frame clones and is missing some. Here the sample spans over 90,000 clones, about 82% being singletons. Sequencing used peripheral blood. The receptors stem from a woman aged 55-69 years in a cohort sampled during active or convalescent COVID-19.

The chain is built from TRBV5-1 and TRBJ1-2; D may be TRBD1 (5 bases). Deletions cut 4 bases from V and 1 base from J, with 14 bases between. The CDR3 covers 15 residues. Germline values: CDR1 SGHRS, CDR2 YFSETQ. This chain's CDR3 is CASSPQGKGNYGYTF. The CDR3 bases are TGCGCCAGCAGCCCTCAGGGAAAGGGTAACTATGGCTACACCTTC.

This clone was seen more than once but under ten times. The V and J genes are TRBV19 and TRBJ1-2, with 10 bases identical to TRBD1. V was clipped by 6 bases and J by 6 bases; unmatched bases: 4. CDR1 is LNHDA, CDR2 SQIVND, per germline (reference sequence). The CDR3 sequence is 13 residues long. The CDR3 region has the DNA TGTGCCAGTAGGCGACAGGGGGCTGATGGCTACACCTTC. Its translation is CASRRQGADGYTF.

The chain links TRBV11-1 to TRBJ2-1, with TRBD2 matching 12 bases. Trimming removed 4 bases from V and 6 bases from J; junction bases left unmatched: 7. The CDR3 extends over 16 amino acids. The germline V gene has CDR1 SGHAT and CDR2 FQDESV (reference sequence). CDR3 loop: CASSSPLAGGLNEQFF. The DNA for the CDR3 is TGTGCCAGCAGCTCCCCACTAGCGGGAGGCCTCAATGAGCAGTTCTTC.

The chain couples TRBV2 to TRBJ2-7; 7 nucleotides match TRBD1. From germline, CDR1 is SNHLY and CDR2 FYNNEI. The J segment lost 5 bases and the V segment lost 8 bases, leaving 9 bases of the junction unmatched. CDR3 size: 13 residues. CDR3 protein: CASGPDRDHEQYF. CDR3 nucleotides: TGTGCCAGCGGCCCTGACAGGGACCACGAGCAGTACTTC.

The rearrangement links TRBV11-2 to TRBJ1-5; possible D gene TRBD1, 6 bases. CDR3 length: 15 amino acids. CDR1 and CDR2 (germline): SGHAT, FQNNGV. Trimming stripped 3 bases from V and 4 bases from J, with 13 bases between. The chain's CDR3 is CASSFYREGNQPQHF. Written as DNA, the CDR3 is TGTGCCAGCAGCTTTTACAGGGAAGGTAATCAGCCCCAGCATTTT.

The chain joins TRBV2 to TRBJ1-3, with D unclear. Germline CDR1 SNHLY, CDR2 FYNNEI. V was trimmed by 1 base and J by 8 bases, leaving 6 bases between them. CDR3 length: 12 residues. The CDR3 coding sequence is TGTGCCAGCAGTGAAGGGGAGCACACCATATATTTT. This codes for CASSEGEHTIYF.

V and J are TRBV10-1 and TRBJ2-4; TRBD2 is a possible D gene (5 bases). CDR1 is WNHNN, CDR2 SYGVQD, per germline (reference sequence). Trimming left V 3 bases short and J 8 bases short, with 11 bases between. The CDR3 has 13 amino acids. Written as DNA, the CDR3 is TGCGCCAGCAGTGAACGACTGGGAGACATTCAGTACTTC. Translation gives CASSERLGDIQYF.

The chain links TRBV10-3 to TRBJ1-2; D uncertain. The germline V gene has CDR1 ENHRY and CDR2 SYGVKD. This CDR3 region has 14 residues. V lost 5 bases and J 3 bases, leaving 13 bases between the germline ends. The CDR3 reads CAISRDGVYYGYTF. The CDR3, as DNA: TGTGCCATCAGTCGAGACGGGGTTTACTATGGCTACACCTTC.

The rearrangement uses TRBV18 and TRBJ2-7; D might be TRBD2 (6 bases). The CDR3 sequence is 14 residues long. V lost 3 bases and J lost 3, with 12 bases in between. Germline V gives CDR1 KGHSH, CDR2 LQKENI. The CDR3 sequence is CASSPGLTNYEQYF. CDR3 in DNA: TGTGCCAGCTCACCGGGACTTACTAACTACGAGCAGTACTTC.

This clone appeared a single time. The chain couples TRBV25-1 to TRBJ2-2, with TRBD2 matching 9 bases. Germline CDR1 MGHDK, CDR2 SYGVNS. Unmatched junction bases numbered 3, after V lost 6 bases and J lost 1 base. The CDR3 is 15 amino acids. The DNA for the CDR3 is TGTGCCAGCAGCGGACTAGCGAGGAACACCGGGGAGCTGTTTTTT. Its translation is CASSGLARNTGELFF.

The chain carries TRBV30 and TRBJ2-5; D unclear. Trimming removed 1 base at V and 5 bases at J, with 17 bases between. Germline assignment: CDR1 GTSNPN and CDR2 SVGIG (reference sequence). CDR3 length: 15 residues. The CDR3 reads CAWSAGYRMRETQYF. CDR3 DNA: TGTGCCTGGAGTGCTGGGTATAGGATGAGGGAGACCCAGTACTTC. Complete variable domain (other parts from reference TRBV30 and TRBJ2-5): SQTIHQWPATLVQPVGSPLSLECTVEGTSNPNLYWYRQAAGRGLQLLFYSVGIGQISSEVPQNLSASRPQDRQFILSSKKLLLSDSGFYLCAWSAGYRMRETQYFGPGTRLLVL.

The chain links TRBV21-1 to TRBJ1-3; the table names TRBD1, a call not compared with the DNA. TRBV21-1 is a pseudogene segment. The CDR3 is 14 amino acids. For the CDR3, the DNA is TGTGCCAGCAGACGGGACAGGGAGAGAAACACCATATATTTT. Translation: CASRRDRERNTIYF.

The chain uses TRBV5-1 and TRBJ2-7; 12 bases match TRBD1. V was pared by 6 bases and J by 5 bases, with 6 bases of the junction left unmatched. The CDR3 runs 14 residues. In germline, CDR1 is SGHRS, CDR2 YFSETQ. The chain's CDR3 is CASKRGQGADEQYF. In DNA, the CDR3 is TGCGCCAGCAAAAGGGGACAGGGGGCGGACGAGCAGTACTTC.

The chain joins TRBV21-1 to TRBJ1-6. TRBV21-1 is labeled a pseudogene. The CDR3 runs 15 residues. This CDR3 is CASSKALRRNSPLHF. The CDR3 region has the DNA TGTGCCAGCAGCAAAGCGCTAAGGAGAAATTCACCCCTCCACTTT.

The V and J genes are TRBV10-3 and TRBJ2-1, with 12 bases that match TRBD2. The CDR3 is 15 residues long. Germline CDR1 ENHRY, CDR2 SYGVKD. V shed 8 bases and J 7 bases; nucleotides not matched to a gene: 9. CDR3: CAISRTSGDHNEQFF. CDR3 bases: TGTGCCATCTCCCGGACTAGCGGGGACCATAATGAGCAGTTCTTC.

This chain joins TRBV5-1 and TRBJ2-1; 10 bases line up with TRBD2. Trimming at V came to 3 bases and at J to 1 base, leaving 1 base not matched to a gene. Germline V gene sequence: CDR1 SGHRS, CDR2 YFSETQ. The CDR3 runs to 15 residues. The CDR3 nucleotides are TGCGCCAGCAGCTCTAGCGGGGGATCCTACAATGAGCAGTTCTTC. Translating it yields CASSSSGGSYNEQFF.

This sequence joins TRBV10-3 and TRBJ2-5; 9 bases align to TRBD2. The CDR3 is 14 residues long. Per the germline V gene, CDR1 is ENHRY and CDR2 is SYGVKD. V trimming: 7 bases; J trimming: 4 bases; junction bases outside the gene matches: 7. The CDR3 DNA reads TGTGCCATCAAACCAGCGGGGGGCCCAGAGACCCAGTACTTC. The encoded protein is CAIKPAGGPETQYF.

This clone turned up a few times. This sequence joins TRBV6-5 and TRBJ2-1; 8 positions agree with TRBD2. The CDR3 spans 14 residues. Losses at the gene ends were 5 bases for V and 4 bases for J; bases not matched to a gene: 4. Germline V CDR1 and CDR2: MNHEY, SVGAGI. For the CDR3, the DNA is TGTGCCAGCAGTATCGGGGGGGTGTACAATGAGCAGTTCTTC. It yields the protein CASSIGGVYNEQFF.

This clone was seen a few times. The chain combines TRBV29-1 with TRBJ2-3; 13 nucleotides align to TRBD2. Trimming took 6 bases from V and 3 from J; bases not matched to a gene: 6. The CDR3 runs 15 residues. CDR1 and CDR2 (germline): SQVTM, ANQGSEA. The CDR3: CSVGGLAGVTDTQYF. The CDR3 DNA follows: TGCAGCGTAGGAGGACTAGCGGGAGTGACAGATACGCAGTATTTT.

The count of this clone is one. The J gene is TRBJ2-2, the V gene TRBV12-3 or TRBV12-4; D not resolved. CDR3 length equals 12 residues. The V end lost 5 bases, the J end lost 8 bases, and 9 bases lay between the germline ends. The CDR3 DNA sequence: TGTGCCAGCAGTACCCGGGTGGGGGAGCTGTTTTTT. The encoded protein is CASSTRVGELFF.

The V and J genes are TRBV20-1 and TRBJ2-1; 12 bases fit TRBD2. CDR3 length: 11 residues. Germline CDR1 is DFQATT and CDR2 is SNEGSKA (reference sequence). CDR3 coding DNA: TGCAGCGGACTAGCGGGAACTGAGCAGTTCTTC. Translating gives CSGLAGTEQFF.

This clone has a single count. This chain uses TRBV11-2 with TRBJ2-1; 10 bases align to TRBD2. V lost 5 bases, J lost 7 bases, and 14 bases stayed unmatched. Germline V lookup: CDR1 SGHAT, CDR2 FQNNGV. The CDR3 is made up of 17 amino acids. CDR3 DNA: TGTGCCAGCAGCCCGTCAAGGCTAGCGGGAGTCAGGAATGAGCAGTTCTTC. Translating gives CASSPSRLAGVRNEQFF.

This rearrangement joins TRBV30 to TRBJ1-3; D possibly corresponds to TRBD1 (6 bases). The CDR3 contains 14 residues. V shed 0 bases and J shed 2 bases, with 8 bases lying between them. Germline V lookup: CDR1 GTSNPN, CDR2 SVGIG (reference sequence). The CDR3 loop is CAWSVGGPGNTIYF. CDR3 DNA sequence: TGTGCCTGGAGTGTGGGGGGGCCTGGAAACACCATATATTTT.

The rearrangement links TRBV10-2 to TRBJ2-7; D remains unclear. The CDR3 covers 16 residues. Germline V gives CDR1 WSHSY, CDR2 SAAADI. Trimming shortened V by 5 bases and J by 3 bases, and 20 bases separated the two germline ends. The CDR3 protein is CASSLSGPEFGYEQYF. The CDR3, as DNA: TGCGCCAGCAGTCTGAGTGGCCCGGAGTTCGGCTACGAGCAGTACTTC.

This sequence joins TRBV29-1 and TRBJ2-3; D is ambiguous. In germline, CDR1 is SQVTM, CDR2 ANQGSEA. The length of the CDR3 is 16 residues. V lost 4 bases and J lost 0, with 17 bases in between. The CDR3, as DNA: TGCAGCGTTGTGCCCCATTGGGTCAGGAGCACAGATACGCAGTATTTT. As protein: CSVVPHWVRSTDTQYF.

CDR3 nucleotides: TGTGCCAGCAGTCTGCACAGGGATGAAAAACTGTTTTTT. Translation gives CASSLHRDEKLFF. V gene TRBV12-3 or TRBV12-4 combines with J gene TRBJ1-4, with a weak D call TRBD1 (6 bases). The germline V and J ends were trimmed by 5 bases and 6 bases, with 10 bases remaining between them. CDR3 length equals 13 residues.